The rows below give T cell receptor beta chains drawn from one sample of a study of T cell repertoires in ileal Crohn's disease. Data came from immunoSEQ multiplex PCR; TCRdb stores just in-frame clones and leaves some out. Found here are over 4,500 clones, around 80% of them singletons; the top ten hold roughly 15%. Input material: ileal tissue. Receptor source: an adult with Crohn's disease. The CDR3 runs from the conserved cysteine through the conserved F or W. A D gene is named only where the DNA matches it firmly. For some rows the clone size is stated as once, few or many, or as a class when expanded; others skip it.

TRBV2	TRBJ1-2	.	.	CASRADGYYGYTF	TGTGCCAGCCGAGCGGACGGATACTATGGCTACACCTTC
TRBV4-2	TRBJ1-3	.	.	CASSQDSQGVSGNTIYF	TGTGCCAGCAGCCAAGATTCGCAGGGCGTCTCTGGAAACACCATATATTTT
TRBV30	TRBJ1-1	once	TRBD1	CAWSYTGGTEAFF	TGTGCCTGGAGTTATACAGGGGGCACTGAAGCTTTCTTT
TRBV4-2	TRBJ1-2	.	.	CASSQGRTGLDYGYTF	TGTGCCAGCAGCCAAGGACGAACAGGGCTCGACTATGGCTACACCTTC
TRBV11-2	TRBJ1-2	.	TRBD1	CASSLIRGREGGGYTF	TGTGCCAGCAGCTTAATCAGGGGGCGCGAGGGTGGTGGCTACACCTTC
TRBV28	TRBJ1-4	.	TRBD1	CASSLMGTGGNEKLFF	TGTGCCAGCAGTTTGATGGGGACAGGAGGTAATGAAAAACTGTTTTTT
TRBV10-2	TRBJ2-2	.	.	CASGRAGFGELFF	TGCGCCAGCGGGAGAGCCGGGTTCGGGGAGCTGTTTTTT
TRBV28	TRBJ1-2	.	TRBD1	CASTTIRTGGDYGYTF	TGTGCCAGCACTACTATTAGGACAGGGGGTGACTATGGCTACACCTTC
TRBV7-8	TRBJ2-1	few	TRBD2	CASSPTSGPDNEQFF	TGTGCCAGCAGCCCTACTAGCGGGCCCGACAATGAGCAGTTCTTC
TRBV29-1	TRBJ2-1	.	TRBD2	CSVGTSASSYNEQFF	TGCAGCGTCGGAACTAGCGCGAGCTCCTACAATGAGCAGTTCTTC
TRBV6-4	TRBJ2-5	.	TRBD2	CASSDSGIAGGPNQETQYF	TGTGCCAGCAGTGACTCGGGAATAGCGGGAGGGCCGAACCAAGAGACCCAGTACTTC
TRBV7-9	TRBJ1-5	.	.	CASSPAGGGNQPQHF	TGTGCCAGCAGCCCTGCGGGGGGTGGCAATCAGCCCCAGCATTTT
TRBV10-3	TRBJ2-7	.	TRBD1	CAISDPGQGIYEQYF	TGTGCCATCAGTGACCCCGGACAGGGTATCTACGAGCAGTACTTC
TRBV7-9	TRBJ2-2	.	.	CASSTRQDTGELFF	TGTGCCAGCAGCACCCGACAGGACACCGGGGAGCTGTTTTTT
TRBV27	TRBJ1-6	.	TRBD1	CASRGQMNSPLHF	TGTGCCAGCAGGGGACAGATGAATTCACCCCTCCACTTT
TRBV19	TRBJ2-5	few	TRBD2	CASSTLAGGQETQYF	TGTGCCAGTAGTACGCTAGCGGGGGGTCAAGAGACCCAGTACTTC
TRBV11-2	TRBJ2-3	.	TRBD2	CASSPLAGGGVTTDTQYF	TGTGCCAGCAGCCCCCTGGCGGGCGGGGGGGTCACCACAGATACGCAGTATTTT
TRBV7-2	TRBJ2-7	.	TRBD1	CASSLQGQGLGEQYF	TGTGCCAGCAGCCTTCAGGGACAGGGTTTGGGGGAGCAGTACTTC
TRBV5-4	TRBJ2-5	.	TRBD2	CASSWGGWETQYF	TGTGCCAGCAGCTGGGGGGGGTGGGAGACCCAGTACTTC
TRBV9	TRBJ2-3	.	.	CASSVETGFAGDTQYF	TGTGCCAGCAGCGTAGAGACGGGGTTCGCCGGAGATACGCAGTATTTT
TRBV18	TRBJ1-4	once	TRBD1	CASSQYRPGQGNEKLFF	TGTGCCAGCTCACAATATCGTCCGGGACAGGGTAATGAAAAACTGTTTTTT
TRBV30	TRBJ2-7	.	.	CAWSSGPGEYEQYF	TGTGCCTGGAGCTCAGGGCCAGGGGAGTACGAGCAGTACTTC
TRBV5-1	TRBJ2-7	few	.	CASSLEAVLYEQYF	TGCGCCAGCAGCTTGGAAGCCGTTCTCTACGAGCAGTACTTC
TRBV6-6	TRBJ2-1	.	TRBD2	CASSPGLVNEQFF	TGTGCCAGCAGTCCGGGACTAGTCAATGAGCAGTTCTTC
TRBV4-1	TRBJ2-5	.	.	CASSQDSTDQETQYF	TGCGCCAGCAGCCAAGATTCAACAGACCAAGAGACCCAGTACTTC
TRBV29-1	TRBJ1-1	.	TRBD1	CSLFTRTGGTEAFF	TGCAGCCTCTTTACTCGGACAGGAGGCACTGAAGCTTTCTTT
TRBV6-5	TRBJ2-7	.	.	CASSIGVGYEQYF	TGTGCCAGCAGTATCGGGGTTGGCTACGAGCAGTACTTC
TRBV10-3	TRBJ1-6	once	.	CAISARDSPLHF	TGTGCCATCAGTGCTCGGGATTCACCCCTCCACTTT
TRBV7-2	TRBJ2-7	.	TRBD1	CASSLEQGASYEQYF	TGTGCCAGCAGCTTAGAACAGGGGGCTTCGTACGAGCAGTACTTC
TRBV11-2	TRBJ2-2	.	TRBD2	CASSPREGDTGELFF	TGTGCCAGCAGCCCCAGGGAGGGTGACACCGGGGAGCTGTTTTTT
TRBV7-9	TRBJ2-7	few	.	CASSLGSTYEQYF	TGTGCCAGCAGCTTGGGCAGTACCTACGAGCAGTACTTC
TRBV5-1	TRBJ2-7	few	TRBD2	CASMISGGAHEQYF	TGCGCCAGCATGATTAGCGGGGGGGCCCACGAGCAGTACTTC
TRBV11-2	TRBJ2-4	.	.	CASSPPAGAKNIQYF	TGTGCCAGCAGCCCCCCTGCAGGGGCCAAAAACATTCAGTACTTC
TRBV7-6	TRBJ2-5	few	.	CASSSGQLTQETQYF	TGTGCCAGCAGCTCAGGACAGTTAACGCAAGAGACCCAGTACTTC
TRBV4-3	TRBJ2-7	.	.	CASSQDGSHYEQYF	TGCGCCAGCAGCCAAGACGGGTCTCACTACGAGCAGTACTTC
TRBV10-3	TRBJ2-1	.	TRBD2	CAISLAGAGNEQFF	TGTGCCATCAGTCTAGCGGGAGCCGGCAATGAGCAGTTCTTC
TRBV5-6	TRBJ1-4	.	TRBD1	CASSFERTGDEKLFF	TGTGCCAGCAGCTTTGAGCGGACAGGGGATGAAAAACTGTTTTTT
TRBV30	TRBJ1-5	.	.	CAWSVRGNQPQHF	TGTGCCTGGAGTGTACGAGGCAATCAGCCCCAGCATTTT
TRBV7-8	TRBJ2-2	.	.	CASSRYQTGSMGAGELFF	TGTGCCAGCAGCCGCTACCAGACAGGCTCCATGGGGGCCGGGGAGCTGTTTTTT
TRBV5-6	TRBJ1-5	few	TRBD1	CASSRTGSNQPQHF	TGTGCCAGCAGTAGGACAGGGAGCAATCAGCCCCAGCATTTT
TRBV7-9	TRBJ2-7	few	TRBD2	CASSPSLAGAVHEQYF	TGTGCCAGCAGCCCTTCCTTAGCGGGAGCTGTCCACGAGCAGTACTTC
TRBV29-1	TRBJ2-7	.	TRBD1	CSATGQGSYEQYF	TGCAGCGCAACCGGACAGGGCTCCTACGAGCAGTACTTC
TRBV5-4	TRBJ2-7	once	TRBD1	CASSLDRDSYEQYF	TGTGCCAGCAGCTTAGACAGGGACTCCTACGAGCAGTACTTC
TRBV6-6	TRBJ2-7	.	.	CASSLYGEGPYEQYF	TGTGCCAGCAGTCTTTACGGGGAAGGTCCATACGAGCAGTACTTC
TRBV7-6	TRBJ1-1	.	.	CASSLRVKTEAFF	TGTGCCAGCAGCTTGAGGGTAAAGACTGAAGCTTTCTTT
TRBV19	TRBJ2-3	.	.	CASGTTDTQYF	TGTGCTAGCGGTACCACAGATACGCAGTATTTT
TRBV7-2	TRBJ2-5	.	TRBD2	CASSPGLAGGPETQYF	TGTGCCAGCAGCCCGGGACTAGCGGGGGGGCCAGAGACCCAGTACTTC
TRBV7-9	TRBJ1-2	.	.	CASSGGTGRDGYTF	TGTGCCAGCAGCGGAGGCACAGGGAGAGATGGCTACACCTTC
TRBV7-9	TRBJ2-5	.	.	CASSPGERETQYF	TGTGCCAGCAGCCCCGGAGAGCGGGAGACCCAGTACTTC